This TCR beta chain was documented in a study of blood T cell repertoires in COVID-19 (dated by TCRdb to 2020 to 2021). Study-wide context: Samples covering the acute and convalescent phases of COVID-19 were provided by collaborators in the United States, Italy and Spain. Where HLA class I and class II types were available, the types were taken from metadata supplied by the sample provider, not from assay-based typing. Sample metadata almost always included a de-identified subject ID, COVID-19 status, age in years and sex. A freely available public database, intended as a resource for researchers studying the immune response to SARS-CoV-2, is where the repertoires were released. The dataset comprised deeply sampled blood TCRbeta repertoires from subjects exposed to, actively infected with, or recovered from COVID-19. Samples were obtained from the ongoing ImmuneRACE study (first 160 participants) and from 1,200 or so subjects provided by 6 global collaborators. The material from the prospective study consisted of cDNA or gDNA derived from T cells, B-cell-depleted T cells, or PBMCs.

A note on this clone: The clone's antigen remains unknown. No per-base quality is available; no much larger clone lies one base away.

Broader findings and caveats from the paper: Clinical and demographic metadata were provided uncurated, with the amount varying by source and participant.

The collaborating institutions used their own protocols to collect whole blood in K2EDTA tubes. For TCRbeta analysis, collaborators shipped samples in one of three forms: frozen whole blood, isolated PBMCs, or DNA extracted from either of those sample types. TCRbeta CDR3 regions were amplified from genomic DNA by means of the immunoSEQ Assay, a bias-controlled multiplex PCR. The authors' analysis ran thus. The number of nucleated cells in each sample was estimated by amplification of reference gene primers within the assay. Sequence reads were collapsed and filtered to measure the absolute abundance of every unique TCRbeta CDR3 rearrangement. For each sample, productive Simpson clonality was calculated as the square root of Simpson's diversity index over productive rearrangements. In TCRdb, the immuneACCESS table is reduced to in-frame sequences with V and J assigned. These tables do not hold every clone; where another copy was compared, an unresolved V gene accounts for under half, and the others remain unexplained. V and J calls and clone size are those listed in that table; D and trimming were worked out from the DNA. This sample gives 250,000 to 350,000 clones in total; 80% to 90% of them show up just once. About 0.8% of the sample belongs to the ten largest clones.

The CDR3 goes from the cysteine to the phenylalanine over 18 residues. Only the CDR3 region is kept as DNA, spanning 54 bases read in frame from base 1. For CDR1 and CDR2, the germline V gene lists SGHDT and YYEEEE. Trimming takes 4 bases off V and 2 bases off J; junction bases not matched to a gene: 13. The receptor chain draws on TRBV5-6 and TRBJ1-5, with 9 bases matching TRBD1. Sequenced material: peripheral blood. The sequence came from a man younger than 40 with acute or convalescent COVID-19. The CDR3 has the sequence CASSRDRDGVGGNQPQHF. The nucleotide sequence reads as follows: TGTGCCAGCAGCCGGGACAGGGATGGGGTTGGGGGCAATCAGCCCCAGCATTTT. With the portions outside the CDR3 filled from the reference TRBV5-6 and TRBJ1-5 genes, the complete variable region becomes DAGVTQSPTHLIKTRGQQVTLRCSPKSGHDTVSWYQQALGQGPQFIFQYYEEEERQRGNFPDRFSGHQFPNYSSELNVNALLLGDSALYLCASSRDRDGVGGNQPQHFGDGTRLSIL.